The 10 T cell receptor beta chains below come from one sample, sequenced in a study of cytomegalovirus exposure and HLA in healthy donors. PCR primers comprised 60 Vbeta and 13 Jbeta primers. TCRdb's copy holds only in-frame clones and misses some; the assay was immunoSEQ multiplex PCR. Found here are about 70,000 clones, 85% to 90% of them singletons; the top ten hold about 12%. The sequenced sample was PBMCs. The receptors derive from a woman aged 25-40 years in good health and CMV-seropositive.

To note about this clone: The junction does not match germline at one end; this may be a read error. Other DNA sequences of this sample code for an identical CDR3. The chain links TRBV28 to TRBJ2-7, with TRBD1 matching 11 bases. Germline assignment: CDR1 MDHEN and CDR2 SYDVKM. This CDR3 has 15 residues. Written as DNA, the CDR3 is TGTGCCAGTAGTTTCCGGGACAGGGGGTCCTACGAGCAGTACTTC. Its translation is CASSFRDRGSYEQYF.

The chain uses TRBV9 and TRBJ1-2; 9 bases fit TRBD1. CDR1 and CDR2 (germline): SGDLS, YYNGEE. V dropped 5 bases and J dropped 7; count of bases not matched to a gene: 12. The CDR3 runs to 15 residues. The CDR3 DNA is TGTGCCAGCAGTCGCCCCAGGACAGGGGACGTTGGCTACACCTTC. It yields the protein CASSRPRTGDVGYTF. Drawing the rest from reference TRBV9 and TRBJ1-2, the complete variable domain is DSGVTQTPKHLITATGQRVTLRCSPRSGDLSVYWYQQSLDQGLQFLIQYYNGEERAKGNILERFSAQQFPDLHSELNLSSLELGDSALYFCASSRPRTGDVGYTFGSGTRLTVV.

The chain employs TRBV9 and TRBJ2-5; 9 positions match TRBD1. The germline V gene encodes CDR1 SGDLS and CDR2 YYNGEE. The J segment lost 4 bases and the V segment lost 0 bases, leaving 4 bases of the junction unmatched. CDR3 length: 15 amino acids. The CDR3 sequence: CASSVGGTGRETQYF. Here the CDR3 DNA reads TGTGCCAGCAGCGTAGGAGGGACAGGGCGAGAGACCCAGTACTTC. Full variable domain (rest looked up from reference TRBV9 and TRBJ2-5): DSGVTQTPKHLITATGQRVTLRCSPRSGDLSVYWYQQSLDQGLQFLIQYYNGEERAKGNILERFSAQQFPDLHSELNLSSLELGDSALYFCASSVGGTGRETQYFGPGTRLLVL.

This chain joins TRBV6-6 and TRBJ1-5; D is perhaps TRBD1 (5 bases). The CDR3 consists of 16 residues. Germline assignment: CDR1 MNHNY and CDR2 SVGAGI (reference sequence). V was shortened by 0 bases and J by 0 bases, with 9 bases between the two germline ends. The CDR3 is CASSYSGTNSNQPQHF. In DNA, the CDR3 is TGTGCCAGCAGTTACTCGGGGACTAATAGCAATCAGCCCCAGCATTTT.

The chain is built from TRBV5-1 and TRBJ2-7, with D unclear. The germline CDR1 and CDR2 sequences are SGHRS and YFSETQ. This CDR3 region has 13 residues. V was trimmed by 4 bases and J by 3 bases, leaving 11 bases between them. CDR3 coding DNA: TGCGCCAGCAGCAGTAACCGGTTCTACGAGCAGTACTTC. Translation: CASSSNRFYEQYF.

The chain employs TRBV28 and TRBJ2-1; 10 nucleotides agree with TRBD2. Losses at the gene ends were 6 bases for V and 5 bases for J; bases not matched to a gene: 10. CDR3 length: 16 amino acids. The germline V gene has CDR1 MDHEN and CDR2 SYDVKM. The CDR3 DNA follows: TGTGCCAGCAGCCCCCTCGGACTAGCGGCCGACAATGAGCAGTTCTTC. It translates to CASSPLGLAADNEQFF.

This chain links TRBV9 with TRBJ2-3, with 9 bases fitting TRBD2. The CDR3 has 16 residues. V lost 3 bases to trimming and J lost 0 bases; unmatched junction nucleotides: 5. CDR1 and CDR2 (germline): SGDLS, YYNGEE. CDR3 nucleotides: TGTGCCAGCAGCGCGACTAGCGGCCCTAGCACAGATACGCAGTATTTT. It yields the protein CASSATSGPSTDTQYF.

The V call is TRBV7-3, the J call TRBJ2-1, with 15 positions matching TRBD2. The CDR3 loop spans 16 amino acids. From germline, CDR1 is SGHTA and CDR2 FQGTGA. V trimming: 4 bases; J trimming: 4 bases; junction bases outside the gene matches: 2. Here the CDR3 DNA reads TGTGCCAGCAGCTCGGGACTAGCGGGAGGATACAATGAGCAGTTCTTC. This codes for CASSSGLAGGYNEQFF.

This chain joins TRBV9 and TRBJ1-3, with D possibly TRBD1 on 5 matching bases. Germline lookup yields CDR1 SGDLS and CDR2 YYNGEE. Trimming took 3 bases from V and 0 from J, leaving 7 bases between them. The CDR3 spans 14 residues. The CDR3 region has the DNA TGTGCCAGCAGCGACAGGATCTCTGGAAACACCATATATTTT. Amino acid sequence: CASSDRISGNTIYF.

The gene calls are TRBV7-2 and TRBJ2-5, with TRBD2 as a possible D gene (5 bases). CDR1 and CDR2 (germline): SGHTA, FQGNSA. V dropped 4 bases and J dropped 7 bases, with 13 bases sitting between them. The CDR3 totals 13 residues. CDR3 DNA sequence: TGTGCCAGCAGCTCAGACGGGGTCGGGACCCAGTACTTC. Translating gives CASSSDGVGTQYF. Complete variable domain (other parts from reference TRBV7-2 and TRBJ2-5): GAGVSQSPSNKVTEKGKDVELRCDPISGHTALYWYRQSLGQGLEFLIYFQGNSAPDKSGLPSDRFSAERTGGSVSTLTIQRTQQEDSAVYLCASSSDGVGTQYFGPGTRLLVL.